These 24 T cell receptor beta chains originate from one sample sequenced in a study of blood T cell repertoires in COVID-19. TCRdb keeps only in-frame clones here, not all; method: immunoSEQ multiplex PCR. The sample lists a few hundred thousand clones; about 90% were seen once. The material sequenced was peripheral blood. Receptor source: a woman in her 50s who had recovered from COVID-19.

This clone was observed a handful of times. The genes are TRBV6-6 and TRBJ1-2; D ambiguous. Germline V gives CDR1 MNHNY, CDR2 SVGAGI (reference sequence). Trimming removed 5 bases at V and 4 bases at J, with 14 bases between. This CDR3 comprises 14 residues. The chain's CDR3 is CASSGRTSIYGYTF. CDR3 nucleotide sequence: TGTGCCAGCAGTGGACGGACTTCTATCTATGGCTACACCTTC.

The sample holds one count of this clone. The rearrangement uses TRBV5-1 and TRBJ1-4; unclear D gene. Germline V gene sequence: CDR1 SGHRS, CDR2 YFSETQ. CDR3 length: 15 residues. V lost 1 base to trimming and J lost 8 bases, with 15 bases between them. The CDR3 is CASSLTSRREEKLFF. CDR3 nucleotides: TGCGCCAGCAGCTTGACGTCACGGAGAGAGGAAAAACTGTTTTTT.

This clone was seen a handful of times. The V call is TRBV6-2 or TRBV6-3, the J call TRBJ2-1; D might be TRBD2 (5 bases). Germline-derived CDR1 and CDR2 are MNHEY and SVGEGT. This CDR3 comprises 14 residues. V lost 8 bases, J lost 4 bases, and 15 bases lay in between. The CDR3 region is CASRRAREYNEQFF. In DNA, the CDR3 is TGTGCCAGCCGCCGTGCGAGGGAGTACAATGAGCAGTTCTTC.

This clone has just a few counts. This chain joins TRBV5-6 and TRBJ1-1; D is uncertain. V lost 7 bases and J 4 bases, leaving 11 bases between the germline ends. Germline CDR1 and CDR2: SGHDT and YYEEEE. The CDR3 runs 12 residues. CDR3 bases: TGTGCCAGCGGTGGGAGTAGCACTGAAGCTTTCTTT. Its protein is CASGGSSTEAFF.

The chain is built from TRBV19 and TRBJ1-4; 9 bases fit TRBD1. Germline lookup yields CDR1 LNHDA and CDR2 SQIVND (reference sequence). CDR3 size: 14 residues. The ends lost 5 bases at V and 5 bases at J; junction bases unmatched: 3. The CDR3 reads CASSPQGANEKLFF. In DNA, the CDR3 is TGTGCCAGTAGTCCACAGGGGGCCAATGAAAAACTGTTTTTT.

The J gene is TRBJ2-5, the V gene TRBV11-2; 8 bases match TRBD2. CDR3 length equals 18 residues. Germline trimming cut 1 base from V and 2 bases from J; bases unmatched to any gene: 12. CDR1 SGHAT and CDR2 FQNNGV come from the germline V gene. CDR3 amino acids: CASSLVSGLSGGQETQYF. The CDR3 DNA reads TGTGCCAGCAGCTTAGTTTCGGGTTTGTCGGGAGGGCAAGAGACCCAGTACTTC.

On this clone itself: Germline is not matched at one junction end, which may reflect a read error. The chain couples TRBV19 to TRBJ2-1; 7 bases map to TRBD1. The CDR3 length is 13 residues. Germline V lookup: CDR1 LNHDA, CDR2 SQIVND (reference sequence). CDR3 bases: TGTGCCAGCAGTATACAGGGGTTCAATGAGCAGTTCTTC. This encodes CASSIQGFNEQFF.

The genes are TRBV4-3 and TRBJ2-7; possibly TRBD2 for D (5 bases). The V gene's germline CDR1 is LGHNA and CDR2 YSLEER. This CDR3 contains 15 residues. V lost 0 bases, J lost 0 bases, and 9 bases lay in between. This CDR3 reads CASSQDNRDSYEQYF. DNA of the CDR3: TGCGCCAGCAGCCAAGACAACCGGGACTCCTACGAGCAGTACTTC.

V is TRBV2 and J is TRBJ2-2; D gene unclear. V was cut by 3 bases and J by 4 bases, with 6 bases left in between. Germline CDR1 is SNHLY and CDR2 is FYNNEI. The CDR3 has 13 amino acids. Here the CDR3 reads CASSDRSTGELFF. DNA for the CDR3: TGTGCCAGCAGTGACCGGTCCACCGGGGAGCTGTTTTTT. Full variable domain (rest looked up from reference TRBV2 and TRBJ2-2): EPEVTQTPSHQVTQMGQEVILRCVPISNHLYFYWYRQILGQKVEFLVSFYNNEISEKSEIFDDQFSVERPDGSNFTLKIRSTKLEDSAMYFCASSDRSTGELFFGEGSRLTVL.

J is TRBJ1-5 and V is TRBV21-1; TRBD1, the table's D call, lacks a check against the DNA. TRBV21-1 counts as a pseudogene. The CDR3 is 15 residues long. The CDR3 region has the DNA TGTGCCAGCGACCCGGAGACAGCGCGCAATCAGCCCCAGCATTTT. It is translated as CASDPETARNQPQHF.

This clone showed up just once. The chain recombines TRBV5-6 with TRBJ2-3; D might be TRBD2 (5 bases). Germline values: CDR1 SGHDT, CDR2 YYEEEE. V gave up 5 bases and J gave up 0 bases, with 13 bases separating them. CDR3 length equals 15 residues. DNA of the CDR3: TGTGCCAGCAGACGCCGCGGGCCTAGCACAGATACGCAGTATTTT. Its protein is CASRRRGPSTDTQYF. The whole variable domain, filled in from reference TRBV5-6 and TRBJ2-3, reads DAGVTQSPTHLIKTRGQQVTLRCSPKSGHDTVSWYQQALGQGPQFIFQYYEEEERQRGNFPDRFSGHQFPNYSSELNVNALLLGDSALYLCASRRRGPSTDTQYFGPGTRLTVL.

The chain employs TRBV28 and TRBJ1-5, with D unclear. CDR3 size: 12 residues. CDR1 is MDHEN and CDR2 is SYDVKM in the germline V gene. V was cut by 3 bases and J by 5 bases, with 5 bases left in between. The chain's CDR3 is CASSFPDQPQHF. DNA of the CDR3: TGTGCCAGCAGTTTCCCGGATCAGCCCCAGCATTTT.

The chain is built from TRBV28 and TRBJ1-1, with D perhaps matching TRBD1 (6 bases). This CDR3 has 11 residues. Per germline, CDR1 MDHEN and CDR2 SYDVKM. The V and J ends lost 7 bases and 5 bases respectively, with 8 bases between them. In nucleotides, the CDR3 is TGTGCCAGCAAGGGGGGGACTGAAGCTTTCTTT. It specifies CASKGGTEAFF.

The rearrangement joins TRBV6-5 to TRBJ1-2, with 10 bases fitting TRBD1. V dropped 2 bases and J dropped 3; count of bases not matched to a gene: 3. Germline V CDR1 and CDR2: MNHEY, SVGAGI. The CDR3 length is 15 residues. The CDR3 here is CASSYGTGADYGYTF. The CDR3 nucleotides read TGTGCCAGCAGTTACGGGACAGGGGCTGACTATGGCTACACCTTC.

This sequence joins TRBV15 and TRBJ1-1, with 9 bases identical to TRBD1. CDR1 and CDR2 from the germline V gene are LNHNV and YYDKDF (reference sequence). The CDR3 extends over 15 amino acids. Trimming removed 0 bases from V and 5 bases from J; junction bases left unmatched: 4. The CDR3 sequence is CATSRDRTGVTEAFF. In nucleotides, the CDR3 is TGTGCCACCAGCAGAGACCGGACAGGGGTAACTGAAGCTTTCTTT.

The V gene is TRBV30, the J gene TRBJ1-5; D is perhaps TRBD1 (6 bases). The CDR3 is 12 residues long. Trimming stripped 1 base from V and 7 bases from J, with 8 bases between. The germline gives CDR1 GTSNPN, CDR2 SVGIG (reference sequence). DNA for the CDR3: TGTGCCTGGAGTGGGGGGGGCCAGCCCCAGCATTTT. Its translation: CAWSGGGQPQHF.

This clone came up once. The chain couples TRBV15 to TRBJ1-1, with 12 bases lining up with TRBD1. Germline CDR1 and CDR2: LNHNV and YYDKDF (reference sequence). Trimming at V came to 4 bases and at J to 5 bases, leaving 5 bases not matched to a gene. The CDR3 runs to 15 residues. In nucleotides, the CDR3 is TGTGCCACCAGCACGGGGGACAGGGGGCGGACTGAAGCTTTCTTT. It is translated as CATSTGDRGRTEAFF.

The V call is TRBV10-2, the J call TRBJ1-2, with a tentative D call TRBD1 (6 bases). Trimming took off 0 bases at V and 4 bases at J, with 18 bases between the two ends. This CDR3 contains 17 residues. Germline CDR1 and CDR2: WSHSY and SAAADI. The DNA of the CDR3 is TGCGCCAGCAGTGAGTCAAGGGGGTCTGGATCCCTCTATGGCTACACCTTC. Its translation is CASSESRGSGSLYGYTF.

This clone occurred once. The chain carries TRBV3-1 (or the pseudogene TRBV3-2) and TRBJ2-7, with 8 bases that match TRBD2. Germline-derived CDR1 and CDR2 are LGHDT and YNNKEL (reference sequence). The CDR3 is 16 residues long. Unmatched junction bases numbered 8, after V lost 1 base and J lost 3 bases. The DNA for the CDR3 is TGTGCCAGCAGCCAAGGAGGGCTAGCGGGCTTCTACGAGCAGTACTTC. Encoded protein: CASSQGGLAGFYEQYF.

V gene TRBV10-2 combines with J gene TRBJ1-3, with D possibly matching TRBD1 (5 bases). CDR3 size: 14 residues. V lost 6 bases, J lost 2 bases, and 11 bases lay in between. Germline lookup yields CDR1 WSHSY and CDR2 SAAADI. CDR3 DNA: TGCGCCAGCAGCCCGGCAGGGACTGGAAACACCATATATTTT. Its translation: CASSPAGTGNTIYF.

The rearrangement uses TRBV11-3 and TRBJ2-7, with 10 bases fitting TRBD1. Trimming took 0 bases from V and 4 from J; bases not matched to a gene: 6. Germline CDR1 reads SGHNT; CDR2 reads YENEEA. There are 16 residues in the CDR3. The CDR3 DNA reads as TGTGCCAGCAGCTTAGATTCGACAGGGGGCAGGTACGAGCAGTACTTC. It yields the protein CASSLDSTGGRYEQYF.

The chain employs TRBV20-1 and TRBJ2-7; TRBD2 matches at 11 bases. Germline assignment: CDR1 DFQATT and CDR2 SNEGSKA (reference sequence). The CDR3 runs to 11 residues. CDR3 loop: CLTSGNYEQYF. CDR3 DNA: TGCCTGACTAGCGGGAACTACGAGCAGTACTTC.

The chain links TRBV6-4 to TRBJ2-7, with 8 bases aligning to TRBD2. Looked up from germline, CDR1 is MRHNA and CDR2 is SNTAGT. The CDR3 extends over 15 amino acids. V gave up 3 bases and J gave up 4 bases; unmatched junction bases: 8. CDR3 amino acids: CASSEQAGVTYEQYF. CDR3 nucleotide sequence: TGTGCCAGCAGTGAACAAGCGGGGGTTACTTACGAGCAGTACTTC.

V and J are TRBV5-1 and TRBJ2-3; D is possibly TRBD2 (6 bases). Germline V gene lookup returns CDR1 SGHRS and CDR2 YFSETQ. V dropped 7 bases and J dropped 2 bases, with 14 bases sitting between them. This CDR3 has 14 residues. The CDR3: CASSRTGATDTQYF. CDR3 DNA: TGCGCCAGCTCCCGGACGGGAGCCACAGATACGCAGTATTTT.